This T cell receptor (beta chain) is drawn from a study of shared T cell receptors in the human thymus. Libraries were prepared by immunoSEQ multiplex PCR; TCRdb keeps only in-frame clonotypes and omits some of them. The table lists some 400,000 clones, more than 85% of them singletons. Germline loops: CDR1 LNHDA, CDR2 SQIVND (reference sequence). J lost 0 bases, V lost 4 bases, and 12 bases had no gene match. The CDR3 consists of 18 residues. This receptor was obtained from a human donor. Sequenced sample: thymocytes. The genes are TRBV19 and TRBJ2-1; 7 bases are shared with TRBD2. DNA for the CDR3: TGTGCCAGTAGTAGACTAGCCCCGGAGAGGGCCTCCTACAATGAGCAGTTCTTC. Amino acids: CASSRLAPERASYNEQFF.